Shown below are 28 T cell receptor beta chains from a single sample sequenced in a study of neurological immune-mediated disorders. TCRdb redid the calling of the 5' RACE reads with MiXCR, one entry per CDR3 protein. The profile covers around 79,000 distinct CDR3 sequences, with roughly 13% appearing a single time and roughly 7.3% taken by the ten largest. Sequencing was performed on PBMCs. These TCRs come from a woman in her 50s in good health.

This clonotype was seen ten or more times. V gene TRBV29-1 combines with J gene TRBJ2-2; no clear D. Trimming removed 3 bases from V and 1 base from J, with 9 bases in between. Germline CDR1 and CDR2: SQVTM and ANQGSEA. CDR3 size: 14 residues. This chain's CDR3 is CSVDAPQNTGELFF. DNA of the CDR3: TGCAGCGTTGACGCGCCGCAGAACACCGGGGAGCTGTTTTTT.

At least ten counts were recorded for this clonotype. This chain links TRBV5-1 with TRBJ2-2; 8 nucleotides align to TRBD1. Germline lookup yields CDR1 SGHRS and CDR2 YFSETQ. CDR3 length: 15 residues. The trim removed 5 bases at V and 6 bases at J, leaving 9 bases unmatched. The CDR3 DNA reads as TGCGCCAGCAGGATCAGGACAGGGAATTCCGGGGAGCTGTTTTTT. Amino acid sequence: CASRIRTGNSGELFF.

With respect to this clonotype: Compared with germline, one end of the junction differs, possibly owing to a read error. The chain couples TRBV7-2 to TRBJ1-5; D not certain. The length of the CDR3 is 13 residues. Germline CDR1 and CDR2: SGHTA and FQGNSA. DNA of the CDR3: TGCGCCAGCAGCTTAGCGTGCAATCAGCCCCAGCATTTT. It yields the protein CASSLACNQPQHF.

Many counts were recorded for this clonotype. The V gene is TRBV10-3, the J gene TRBJ2-1; 9 bases are a match to TRBD2. Germline V gene data show CDR1 as ENHRY and CDR2 as SYGVKD. Trimming at V came to 10 bases and at J to 2 bases, leaving 18 bases not matched to a gene. This CDR3 is built from 18 residues. The CDR3 nucleotides are TGTGCCACCAAAACTAGCGGTAGCGGGAGAGGCACCTACAATGAGCAGTTCTTC. The encoded protein is CATKTSGSGRGTYNEQFF.

The chain uses TRBV14 and TRBJ1-2; D is undetermined. Trimming pared 0 bases from V and 6 bases from J, leaving 8 bases between. Germline V CDR1 and CDR2: SGHDN, FVKESK. This CDR3 contains 13 residues. The CDR3 region has the DNA TGTGCCAGCAGCCAAGATATCCGACATGGCTACACCTTC. Translated, it gives CASSQDIRHGYTF.

The V call is TRBV29-1, the J call TRBJ1-5; the match to TRBD1 covers 10 bases. There are 14 residues in the CDR3. Germline loops: CDR1 SQVTM, CDR2 ANQGSEA. V lost 7 bases to trimming and J lost 5 bases; unmatched junction nucleotides: 8. This chain's CDR3 is CSGRGQGRYQPQHF. The CDR3 DNA reads as TGCAGCGGAAGGGGACAGGGGAGGTATCAGCCCCAGCATTTT.

This clonotype came up once. At one of its ends the junction is not consistent with the germline gene, which may arise from a read error. V gene TRBV3-1 combines with J gene TRBJ1-2, with 9 bases aligning to TRBD1. From germline, CDR1 is LGHDT and CDR2 YNNKEL (reference sequence). The CDR3 spans 13 residues. This chain's CDR3 is CASSLGQGEGYTF. DNA of the CDR3: TGTGCCAGCAGCCTGGGACAGGGCGAGGGCTACACCTTT.

This clonotype has more than one count but fewer than ten. The J gene is TRBJ2-7, the V gene TRBV5-6; 9 nucleotides line up with TRBD1. The length of the CDR3 is 17 residues. J gave up 4 bases and V 0 bases, and 11 bases lay outside the gene matches. The germline gives CDR1 SGHDT, CDR2 YYEEEE. CDR3 sequence reads: CASSLVPAGTGRYEQYF. The CDR3 DNA reads as TGTGCCAGCAGCTTGGTTCCGGCGGGGACAGGGAGGTACGAGCAGTACTTC.

This chain connects TRBV18 to TRBJ2-5, with 13 bases that match TRBD2. CDR3 length equals 17 residues. Germline V gene lookup returns CDR1 KGHSH and CDR2 LQKENI. V gave up 2 bases and J gave up 1 base; unmatched junction bases: 4. The CDR3 is CASSPTGLAGVQETQYF. The DNA for the CDR3 is TGTGCCAGCTCACCAACAGGACTAGCGGGAGTCCAAGAGACCCAGTACTTC. The variable domain in full, with the rest retrieved from reference TRBV18 and TRBJ2-5, is NAGVMQNPRHLVRRRGQEARLRCSPMKGHSHVYWYRQLPEEGLKFMVYLQKENIIDESGMPKERFSAEFPKEGPSILRIQQVVRGDSAAYFCASSPTGLAGVQETQYFGPGTRLLVL.

This clonotype was found many times. The V gene is TRBV5-1, the J gene TRBJ2-1, with a tentative D call TRBD1 (5 bases). The germline CDR1 and CDR2 sequences are SGHRS and YFSETQ. Trimming stripped 0 bases from V and 2 bases from J, with 6 bases between. The CDR3 has 14 amino acids. CDR3 nucleotides: TGCGCCAGCAGCTTGGGACAGCCCTACAATGAGCAGTTCTTC. The encoded protein is CASSLGQPYNEQFF.

The chain couples TRBV7-9 to TRBJ2-4; D perhaps matches TRBD1 (6 bases). Germline CDR1 SEHNR, CDR2 FQNEAQ (reference sequence). The CDR3 is made up of 15 amino acids. Between the trimmed V and J ends, which lost 4 bases and 9 bases, there was a span of 19 bases. This CDR3 is CASSSRGGVAVIQYF. DNA for the CDR3: TGTGCCAGCAGCTCCAGGGGCGGCGTGGCCGTCATTCAGTACTTC.

There are many counts of this clonotype. The CDR3 DNA sequence: TGCAGTGCTCAATCCCCTACAGGGACGAATGGAAACACCATATATTTT. It translates to CSAQSPTGTNGNTIYF. The chain carries TRBV20-1 and TRBJ1-3; the D gene is possibly TRBD1 (6 bases). The CDR3 is 16 residues long. Trimming cost V 5 bases and J 3 bases, with 20 bases left between them. Germline loops: CDR1 DFQATT, CDR2 SNEGSKA (reference sequence).

This clonotype was seen repeatedly, ten times or more. The DNA of the CDR3 is TGTGCCATCAGTGGGACTAGCGGGGGGGTAGAGACCCAGTACTTC. The encoded protein is CAISGTSGGVETQYF. This chain joins TRBV10-3 and TRBJ2-5; 15 positions agree with TRBD2. CDR3 size: 15 residues. Germline lookup yields CDR1 ENHRY and CDR2 SYGVKD. Unmatched junction bases numbered 1, after V lost 4 bases and J lost 4 bases.

This clonotype was detected a few times. The chain joins TRBV20-1 to TRBJ2-1; TRBD2 agrees at 11 bases. This CDR3 region has 15 residues. The germline CDR1 and CDR2 sequences are DFQATT and SNEGSKA (reference sequence). The V and J ends lost 2 bases and 9 bases, in that order; junction bases with no gene match: 9. Written as DNA, the CDR3 is TGCAGTGCTAGAAGACTAGCGGGAAGCACTGGTGAGCAGTTCTTC. It translates to CSARRLAGSTGEQFF.

This clonotype was found many times. This rearrangement joins TRBV25-1 to TRBJ2-7; D perhaps matches TRBD2 (7 bases). This CDR3 spans 17 amino acids. Trimming stripped 2 bases from V and 5 bases from J, with 22 bases between. Germline CDR1 reads MGHDK; CDR2 reads SYGVNS. CDR3 in DNA: TGTGCCAGCAGTGAAGTGGGGGGGCAGGGCGAGGTGGACGAGCAGTACTTC. This codes for CASSEVGGQGEVDEQYF.

This clonotype was counted at least ten times. This chain uses TRBV5-6 with TRBJ1-1; the D gene is possibly TRBD1 (5 bases). Germline CDR1 and CDR2: SGHDT and YYEEEE. This CDR3 has 13 residues. Trimming cost V 5 bases and J 4 bases, with 12 bases left between them. The CDR3 loop reads CASRYRGSTEAFF. In DNA, the CDR3 is TGTGCCAGCAGGTATAGGGGATCCACTGAAGCTTTCTTT. The variable domain in full, with the rest retrieved from reference TRBV5-6 and TRBJ1-1, is DAGVTQSPTHLIKTRGQQVTLRCSPKSGHDTVSWYQQALGQGPQFIFQYYEEEERQRGNFPDRFSGHQFPNYSSELNVNALLLGDSALYLCASRYRGSTEAFFGQGTRLTVV.

At least ten counts were recorded for this clonotype. V is TRBV7-2 and J is TRBJ1-3, with TRBD1 as a possible D gene (5 bases). The CDR3 extends over 13 amino acids. CDR1 and CDR2 from the germline V gene are SGHTA and FQGNSA. V lost 1 base and J lost 7, with 8 bases in between. The CDR3 here is CASSLGRVNTIYF. The CDR3 nucleotides are TGTGCCAGCAGCTTAGGCAGGGTCAACACCATATATTTT.

This clonotype has at least ten counts. The chain has TRBV9 and TRBJ1-1; D may be TRBD1 (5 bases). The V end lost 3 bases, the J end lost 4 bases, and 13 bases lay between the germline ends. Germline V gene sequence: CDR1 SGDLS, CDR2 YYNGEE. This CDR3 is built from 14 residues. The CDR3 here is CASSDRQIATEAFF. CDR3 DNA: TGTGCCAGCAGCGACAGACAGATTGCCACTGAAGCTTTCTTT.

This clonotype was recorded many times. V is TRBV6-5 and J is TRBJ2-1; D is unclear. V dropped 5 bases and J dropped 5 bases, with 13 bases sitting between them. The CDR3 has 14 amino acids. Germline V gene sequence: CDR1 MNHEY, CDR2 SVGAGI. CDR3 loop: CASSLMIDNNEQFF. The DNA of the CDR3 is TGTGCCAGCAGTCTGATGATCGATAACAATGAGCAGTTCTTC.

This clonotype came up many times. The chain joins TRBV5-1 to TRBJ2-7, with a possible D match to TRBD2 (5 bases). The CDR3 is 16 amino acids. CDR1 SGHRS and CDR2 YFSETQ come from the germline V gene. Trimming pared 4 bases from V and 4 bases from J, leaving 21 bases between. CDR3 sequence: CASSLSLGGFSYEQYF. Written as DNA, the CDR3 is TGCGCCAGCAGCCTATCCCTCGGAGGTTTTTCGTACGAGCAGTACTTC.

This clonotype was found many times. V usage is TRBV7-8 and J usage is TRBJ1-5; no definite D call. V lost 5 bases to trimming and J lost 4 bases, with 18 bases between them. Per germline, CDR1 SGHVS and CDR2 FQNEAQ. The CDR3 totals 16 residues. The CDR3 protein is CASSPNPRVGNQPQHF. The CDR3 DNA is TGTGCCAGCAGCCCAAACCCTAGGGTTGGGAATCAGCCCCAGCATTTT.

J is TRBJ2-7 and V is TRBV14; no definite D call. The CDR3 spans 14 residues. V was shortened by 1 base and J by 0 bases, with 7 bases between the two germline ends. Germline CDR1 reads SGHDN; CDR2 reads FVKESK. CDR3 nucleotide sequence: TGTGCCAGCAGCCAAGTTGGGGACTCCTACGAGCAGTACTTC. Its translation is CASSQVGDSYEQYF.

In this sample, this clonotype turned up many times. V and J are TRBV5-1 and TRBJ1-3; D is unresolved. Trimming stripped 3 bases from V and 0 bases from J, with 10 bases between. The CDR3 extends over 15 amino acids. Germline V gives CDR1 SGHRS, CDR2 YFSETQ. CDR3 region: CASSSDGSSGNTIYF. The CDR3 bases are TGCGCCAGCAGCTCGGACGGTAGCTCTGGAAACACCATATATTTT.

This clonotype was counted a few times. A much larger clone differs by one base, so this may be a read error. The V and J genes are TRBV28 and TRBJ2-1; 16 bases map to TRBD2. Germline V gene lookup returns CDR1 MDHEN and CDR2 SYDVKM. The CDR3 has 19 amino acids. The CDR3 nucleotides read TGTGTCAGCATCTCCGCGCCGGGGACTAGCGGGGGGGCGAGGGGTGAGCAGTTCTTC. It specifies CVSISAPGTSGGARGEQFF.

This clonotype occurred a few times. In nucleotides, the CDR3 is TGTGCCAGCAGCTCGGTAGCGGGAGTGTCCTACAATGAGCAGTTCTTC. Its translation is CASSSVAGVSYNEQFF. The rearrangement joins TRBV7-9 to TRBJ2-1; 9 bases line up with TRBD2. Trimming removed 4 bases from V and 1 base from J; junction bases left unmatched: 5. The CDR3 sequence is 16 residues long. Germline-derived CDR1 and CDR2 are SEHNR and FQNEAQ (reference sequence).

V usage is TRBV10-3 and J usage is TRBJ1-5; possible D gene TRBD1, 6 bases. Germline V CDR1 and CDR2: ENHRY, SYGVKD. V lost 6 bases and J 7 bases, leaving 16 bases between the germline ends. This CDR3 is 14 amino acids long. In DNA, the CDR3 is TGTGCCATCAGCCCGGGACATACGACCCAGCCCCAGCATTTT. Translation: CAISPGHTTQPQHF.

This clonotype was detected many times. This chain joins TRBV7-9 and TRBJ2-7, with a weak D call TRBD1 (5 bases). CDR3 length equals 12 residues. Germline CDR1 and CDR2: SEHNR and FQNEAQ (reference sequence). Trimming shortened V by 7 bases and J by 5 bases, and 12 bases separated the two germline ends. The CDR3: CASKQETDEQYF. The CDR3 DNA sequence: TGTGCCAGCAAACAGGAGACCGACGAGCAGTACTTC.

A remark on this clonotype: A read error may explain this, as a much larger clone is one base away. The CDR3 DNA follows: TGTGCCAGCAGTTTCGCTGGGGCCAACATCCTGACTTTC. It yields the protein CASSFAGANILTF. The chain is built from TRBV12-3 or TRBV12-4 and TRBJ2-6, with a possible D match to TRBD1 (5 bases). The CDR3 has 13 residues.